This T cell receptor beta chain was sequenced during a study of blood T cell repertoires in COVID-19. Across the study: Specimens from acute and convalescent COVID-19 originated in the United States, Italy and Spain. PBMCs, B-cell-depleted T cells, or T cells were the source of the cDNA or gDNA that made up the material.

This CDR3 region has 16 residues. CDR1 and CDR2 (germline): LNHDA, SQIVND (reference sequence). V lost 5 bases and J lost 4, with 21 bases in between. In the source study's methods: For nucleated cells, counts were estimated from reference gene primer amplification. Clones were read by immunoSEQ multiplex PCR, and TCRdb kept only the in-frame ones, dropping some. That table gives V, J and clone size, and the DNA gave D and trimming. The repertoire holds about 180,000 clones, approximately 82% seen once, with 10% to 13% in the top ten. The gene calls are TRBV19 and TRBJ2-7; TRBD1 is a possible D gene (6 bases). The source is a woman over 75 with active or convalescent COVID-19. The material sequenced was peripheral blood. The DNA of the CDR3 is TGTGCCAGTAGTCCCCTGGTAGGGGGAAAAGAGTACGAGCAGTACTTC. It specifies CASSPLVGGKEYEQYF. The full variable domain, in which reference TRBV19 and TRBJ2-7 provide the parts outside the CDR3, is DGGITQSPKYLFRKEGQNVTLSCEQNLNHDAMYWYRQDPGQGLRLIYYSQIVNDFQKGDIAEGYSVSREKKESFPLTVTSAQKNPTAFYLCASSPLVGGKEYEQYFGPGTRLTVT.